Shown below are 14 T cell receptor beta chains from a single sample sequenced in a study of cytomegalovirus exposure and HLA in healthy donors. Generated by immunoSEQ multiplex PCR, the TCRdb table keeps only in-frame clones and is missing some. The profile shows about 88,000 clones, almost 85% of them singletons. Sequencing was done on a sample of PBMCs. These receptors were taken from a woman aged 18-29 years in good health and CMV-seropositive.

V is TRBV29-1 and J is TRBJ2-3; D unresolved. Germline assignment: CDR1 SQVTM and CDR2 ANQGSEA. Trimming removed 4 bases at V and 3 bases at J, with 5 bases between. This CDR3 comprises 11 residues. In nucleotides, the CDR3 is TGCAGCGTTGCCCTAACAGATACGCAGTATTTT. It yields the protein CSVALTDTQYF.

This chain uses TRBV27 with TRBJ2-1; 8 bases map to TRBD2. The ends lost 6 bases at V and 0 bases at J; junction bases unmatched: 4. This CDR3 is built from 15 residues. Germline V gene lookup returns CDR1 MNHEY and CDR2 SMNVEV (reference sequence). CDR3 sequence (DNA): TGTGCCAGCAGATCACGGGGGGGCTCCTACAATGAGCAGTTCTTC. Its protein is CASRSRGGSYNEQFF.

This chain links TRBV4-1 with TRBJ1-4; TRBD1 is a possible D gene (5 bases). CDR1 MGHRA and CDR2 YSYEKL come from the germline V gene. V lost 4 bases and J 6 bases, leaving 15 bases between the germline ends. This CDR3 has 15 residues. The CDR3 DNA sequence: TGCGCCAGCAGCCGACCAAATCAAGGGGATGAAAAACTGTTTTTT. It encodes CASSRPNQGDEKLFF.

CDR3 nucleotide sequence: TGTGCCATCCAGGGCTTGGGGGGTTCTCAGCCCCAGCATTTT. Encoded protein: CAIQGLGGSQPQHF. The rearrangement uses TRBV15 and TRBJ1-5; TRBD1 might be the D (5 bases). V lost 10 bases and J 6 bases, leaving 19 bases between the germline ends. The germline CDR1 and CDR2 sequences are LNHNV and YYDKDF (reference sequence). This CDR3 contains 14 residues.

The chain has TRBV6-5 and TRBJ1-6; D might be TRBD1 (5 bases). The CDR3 covers 15 residues. Trimming removed 6 bases at V and 9 bases at J, with 18 bases between. The germline CDR1 and CDR2 sequences are MNHEY and SVGAGI. The CDR3 sequence is CASSQAGTALSPLHF. Here the CDR3 DNA reads TGTGCCAGCAGCCAGGCCGGGACTGCGCTTTCACCCCTCCACTTT.

A single count supports this clone. The chain joins TRBV28 to TRBJ2-7, with 7 positions matching TRBD1. Unmatched junction bases numbered 6, after V lost 7 bases and J lost 0 bases. The length of the CDR3 is 14 residues. Germline V lookup: CDR1 MDHEN, CDR2 SYDVKM. CDR3 sequence: CASTTGQFSYEQYF. The CDR3 DNA reads as TGTGCCAGCACCACGGGACAGTTCTCCTACGAGCAGTACTTC.

Only one count was recorded for this clone. The V call is TRBV7-9, the J call TRBJ1-1; 10 bases line up with TRBD1. V trimming: 4 bases; J trimming: 10 bases; junction bases outside the gene matches: 15. CDR1 and CDR2 from the germline V gene are SEHNR and FQNEAQ (reference sequence). The CDR3 extends over 16 amino acids. The CDR3 sequence is CASSSIPRDRGMGAFF. CDR3 coding DNA: TGTGCCAGCAGCTCAATCCCCCGGGACAGGGGCATGGGAGCTTTCTTT. Full variable domain (missing parts from reference TRBV7-9 and TRBJ1-1): DTGVSQNPRHKITKRGQNVTFRCDPISEHNRLYWYRQTLGQGPEFLTYFQNEAQLEKSRLLSDRFSAERPKGSFSTLEIQRTEQGDSAMYLCASSSIPRDRGMGAFFGQGTRLTVV.

The chain combines TRBV27 with TRBJ2-6; 10 positions agree with TRBD1. The J segment lost 3 bases and the V segment lost 5 bases, leaving 16 bases of the junction unmatched. Germline V lookup: CDR1 MNHEY, CDR2 SMNVEV (reference sequence). This CDR3 has 20 residues. The CDR3 loop is CASSRAGTGAFGGGANVLTF. The CDR3 bases are TGTGCCAGCAGTCGAGCCGGGACAGGGGCTTTTGGGGGTGGGGCCAACGTCCTGACTTTC.

The gene calls are TRBV4-1 and TRBJ2-5; the D gene is possibly TRBD2 (5 bases). Trimming left V 2 bases short and J 5 bases short, with 6 bases between. Looked up from germline, CDR1 is MGHRA and CDR2 is YSYEKL. The CDR3 sequence is 12 residues long. Here the CDR3 DNA reads TGCGCCAGCAGCCAAACGGGGGAGACCCAGTACTTC. Translating it yields CASSQTGETQYF.

The chain joins TRBV7-2 to TRBJ1-3; D perhaps matches TRBD1 (5 bases). This CDR3 has 16 residues. Trimming pared 2 bases from V and 0 bases from J, leaving 11 bases between. The V gene's germline CDR1 is SGHTA and CDR2 FQGNSA. CDR3 region: CASSLSPRDSGNTIYF. The CDR3 region has the DNA TGTGCCAGCAGCTTATCGCCCAGGGACTCTGGAAACACCATATATTTT.

This chain joins TRBV6-1 and TRBJ1-5; perhaps TRBD1 as D (5 bases). Trimming left V 6 bases short and J 7 bases short, with 19 bases between. Germline V lookup: CDR1 MNHNS, CDR2 SASEGT. The CDR3 consists of 15 residues. CDR3 residues: CASRELLGGGQPQHF. The CDR3, as DNA: TGTGCCAGCAGGGAACTGTTGGGGGGAGGGCAGCCCCAGCATTTT.

The chain combines TRBV6-5 with TRBJ2-1; D is ambiguous. The CDR3 loop spans 12 amino acids. Germline loops: CDR1 MNHEY, CDR2 SVGAGI. With 2 bases removed from V and 5 bases from J, the gap between germline ends came to 4 bases. In DNA form, the CDR3 reads TGTGCCAGCAGTTACAGCAACAATGAGCAGTTCTTC. Amino acids: CASSYSNNEQFF.

The chain employs TRBV5-6 and TRBJ1-3, with D possibly TRBD1 on 5 matching bases. This CDR3 contains 13 residues. V lost 2 bases and J 2 bases, leaving 5 bases between the germline ends. CDR1 is SGHDT, CDR2 YYEEEE, per germline. The CDR3 DNA follows: TGTGCCAGCAGCTTAGGGGCTGGAAACACCATATATTTT. Its translation is CASSLGAGNTIYF.

This rearrangement joins TRBV30 to TRBJ1-1; 10 bases fit TRBD1. J was trimmed by 2 bases and V by 8 bases; bases with no gene match: 23. The CDR3 is 19 residues long. CDR1 GTSNPN and CDR2 SVGIG come from the germline V gene (reference sequence). CDR3 region: CARGLGQGVLLDFNTEAFF. The CDR3 nucleotides read TGTGCCCGCGGTCTTGGACAGGGGGTCCTTCTCGATTTCAACACTGAAGCTTTCTTT. The complete variable domain, with remaining parts taken from reference TRBV30 and TRBJ1-1, reads SQTIHQWPATLVQPVGSPLSLECTVEGTSNPNLYWYRQAAGRGLQLLFYSVGIGQISSEVPQNLSASRPQDRQFILSSKKLLLSDSGFYLCARGLGQGVLLDFNTEAFFGQGTRLTVV.